This note documents a single T cell receptor (beta chain) sequence. Its antigen is still unknown. A much larger clone lies one base from this, so it may be a read error. The CDR3 loop spans 18 amino acids. V lost 7 bases and J 4 bases, leaving 27 bases between the germline ends. Germline V gene sequence: CDR1 LNHDA, CDR2 SQIVND (reference sequence). This record comes from a study of T cells in Graves' hyperthyroidism and ophthalmopathy. Study findings and constraints: Stable hyperthyroidism was separated from ophthalmopathy by a model based on 13 V-J features.

RNA transcripts provided the source from which TCR beta CDR3 regions were amplified. A set of HTBI primers served as the primers for a first-round RT-PCR of the TCR CDR3. Each CDR3 protein gets one entry after TCRdb re-called the multiplex PCR reads with MiXCR. This table holds about 300,000 distinct CDR3 sequences, approximately 15% found once. The sequencing input was blood. This receptor was taken from a man aged 25 to 45 with Graves' hyperthyroidism. The chain is built from TRBV19 and TRBJ2-3; D ambiguous. In DNA, the CDR3 is TGTGCCAGTACCCCACTTTCCCCGGCTACCCCTGGCGCAGATACGCAGTATTTT. This sequence encodes CASTPLSPATPGADTQYF.